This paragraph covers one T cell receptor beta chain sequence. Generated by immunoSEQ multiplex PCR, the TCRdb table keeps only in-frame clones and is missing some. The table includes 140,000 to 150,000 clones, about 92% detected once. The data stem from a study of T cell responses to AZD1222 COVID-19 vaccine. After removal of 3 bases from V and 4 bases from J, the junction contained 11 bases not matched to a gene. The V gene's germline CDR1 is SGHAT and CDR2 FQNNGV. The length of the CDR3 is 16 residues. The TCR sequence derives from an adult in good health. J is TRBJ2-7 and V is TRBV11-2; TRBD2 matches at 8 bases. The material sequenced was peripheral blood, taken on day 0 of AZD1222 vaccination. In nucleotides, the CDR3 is TGTGCCAGCAGCTTGACCGTATCGGGAGGGCGGTACGAGCAGTACTTC. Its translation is CASSLTVSGGRYEQYF.